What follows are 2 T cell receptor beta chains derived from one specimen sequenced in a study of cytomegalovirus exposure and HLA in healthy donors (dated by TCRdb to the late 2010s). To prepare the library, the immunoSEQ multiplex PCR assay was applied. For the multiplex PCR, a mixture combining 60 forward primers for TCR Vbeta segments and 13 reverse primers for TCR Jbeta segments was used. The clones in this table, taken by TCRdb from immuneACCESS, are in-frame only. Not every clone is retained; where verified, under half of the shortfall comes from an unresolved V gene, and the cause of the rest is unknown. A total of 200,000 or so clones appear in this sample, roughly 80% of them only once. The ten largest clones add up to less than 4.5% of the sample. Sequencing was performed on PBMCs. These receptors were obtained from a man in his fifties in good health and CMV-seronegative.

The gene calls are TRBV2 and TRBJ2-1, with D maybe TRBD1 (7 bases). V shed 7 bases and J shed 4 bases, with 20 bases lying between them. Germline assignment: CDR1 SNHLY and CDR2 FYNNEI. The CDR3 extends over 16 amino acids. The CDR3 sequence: CASTPRGGGPYNEQFF. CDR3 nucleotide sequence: TGTGCCAGCACCCCACGCGGAGGGGGCCCTTACAATGAGCAGTTCTTC.

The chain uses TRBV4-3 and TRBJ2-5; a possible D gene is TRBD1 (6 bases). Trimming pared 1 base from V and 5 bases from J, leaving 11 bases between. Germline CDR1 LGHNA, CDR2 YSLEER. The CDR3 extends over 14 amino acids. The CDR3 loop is CASSQGGPGETQYF. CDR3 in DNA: TGCGCCAGCAGCCAAGGGGGGCCGGGGGAGACCCAGTACTTC.